This T cell receptor beta chain was sequenced in a study of identical twins. TCRdb used MiXCR to reprocess the 5' RACE reads, holding one entry per CDR3 protein. This table has about 470,000 distinct CDR3 sequences, roughly 26% appearing once. With 7 bases removed from V and 1 base from J, the gap between germline ends came to 13 bases. Germline V CDR1 and CDR2: WSHSY, SAAADI. The CDR3 consists of 14 residues. This clonotype turned up a few times. The sample also formed part of further work on T cells expressing NK-cell markers. That source notes: About six donors showed dominant NKG2C+ clonotypes comprising roughly 1.0-7.5% of their CD8+ T cells.

Specimen: CD4+ T cells sorted from blood. The TCR was taken from a young woman in good health. The chain carries TRBV10-2 and TRBJ2-5, with D possibly TRBD1 on 5 matching bases. The CDR3 DNA reads TGCGCCAGCACCGATCCAGGGTCCCAAGAGACCCAGTACTTC. This encodes CASTDPGSQETQYF.